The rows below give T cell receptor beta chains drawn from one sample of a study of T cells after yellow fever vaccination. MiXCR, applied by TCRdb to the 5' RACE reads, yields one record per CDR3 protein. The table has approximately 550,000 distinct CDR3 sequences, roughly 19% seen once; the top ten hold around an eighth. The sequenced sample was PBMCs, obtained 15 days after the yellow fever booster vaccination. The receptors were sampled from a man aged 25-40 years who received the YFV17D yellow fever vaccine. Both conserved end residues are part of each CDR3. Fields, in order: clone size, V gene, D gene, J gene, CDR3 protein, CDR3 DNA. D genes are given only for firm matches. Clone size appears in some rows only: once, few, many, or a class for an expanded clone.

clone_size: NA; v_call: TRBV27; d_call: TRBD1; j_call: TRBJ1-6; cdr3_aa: CASSYTGGAGGTLHF; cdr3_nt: TGTGCCAGCAGTTACACAGGGGGCGCGGGAGGCACCCTCCACTTT
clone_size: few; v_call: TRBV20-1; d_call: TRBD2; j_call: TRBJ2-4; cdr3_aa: CSARARVAGAKNIQYF; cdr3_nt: TGCAGTGCTAGAGCCAGGGTAGCGGGGGCCAAAAACATTCAGTACTTC
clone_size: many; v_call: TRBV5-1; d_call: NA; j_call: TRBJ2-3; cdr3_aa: CASSSDRLGSPDTQYF; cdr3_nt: TGCGCCAGCAGCTCCGATAGGCTGGGTTCCCCAGATACGCAGTATTTT
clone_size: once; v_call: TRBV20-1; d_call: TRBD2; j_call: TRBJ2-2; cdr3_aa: CSASPAGAGTGELFF; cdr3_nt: TGCAGTGCTAGTCCAGCGGGAGCGGGCACCGGGGAGCTGTTTTTT
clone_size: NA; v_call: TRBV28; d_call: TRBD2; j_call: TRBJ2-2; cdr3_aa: CAGHSGTNTGELFF; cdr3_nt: TGTGCCGGCCATAGCGGGACGAACACCGGGGAGCTGTTTTTT
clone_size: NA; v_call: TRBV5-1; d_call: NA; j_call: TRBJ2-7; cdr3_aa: CASSSLPRVELYEQYF; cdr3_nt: TGCGCCAGCAGCTCCCTCCCGAGGGTTGAACTCTACGAGCAGTACTTC
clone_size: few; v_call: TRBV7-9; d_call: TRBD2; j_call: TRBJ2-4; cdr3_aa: CASSRLAGGGDIQYF; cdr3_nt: TGTGCCAGCAGCAGACTAGCGGGAGGCGGGGACATTCAGTACTTC
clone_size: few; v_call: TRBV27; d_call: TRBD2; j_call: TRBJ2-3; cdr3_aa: CASTLSRGLGTDTQYF; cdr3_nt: TGTGCCAGCACCCTCTCTAGGGGACTAGGCACAGATACGCAGTATTTT
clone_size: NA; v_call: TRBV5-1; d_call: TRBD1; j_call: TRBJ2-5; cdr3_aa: CASSTQGTGWGETQYF; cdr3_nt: TGCGCCAGCAGCACCCAAGGGACAGGGTGGGGAGAGACCCAGTACTTC
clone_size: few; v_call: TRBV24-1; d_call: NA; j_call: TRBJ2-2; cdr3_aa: CATSDNKQGTGELFF; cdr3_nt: TGTGCCACCAGTGACAATAAACAGGGCACCGGGGAGCTGTTTTTT
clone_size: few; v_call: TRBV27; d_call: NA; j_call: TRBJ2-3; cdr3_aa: CASHTGDTQYF; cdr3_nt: TGTGCCAGCCACACAGGAGATACGCAGTATTTT
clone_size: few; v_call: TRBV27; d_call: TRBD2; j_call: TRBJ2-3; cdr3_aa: CASSSTGLVRVQDTQYF; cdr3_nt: TGTGCCAGCAGTTCGACGGGACTAGTGAGAGTTCAGGATACGCAGTATTTT
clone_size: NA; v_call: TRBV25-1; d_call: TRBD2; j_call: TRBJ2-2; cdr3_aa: CASSPQKSGSRTVELFF; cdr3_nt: TGTGCCAGCAGTCCACAGAAAAGCGGGAGTCGCACCGTGGAGCTGTTTTTT
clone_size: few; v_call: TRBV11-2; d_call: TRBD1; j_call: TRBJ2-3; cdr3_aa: CASSLGDRVPDTQYF; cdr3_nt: TGTGCCAGCAGCTTAGGGGACAGGGTACCAGATACGCAGTATTTT
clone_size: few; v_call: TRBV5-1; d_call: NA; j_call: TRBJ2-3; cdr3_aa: CASSLGTEGDTQYF; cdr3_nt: TGCGCCAGCAGCTTGGGGACCGAAGGGGATACGCAGTATTTT
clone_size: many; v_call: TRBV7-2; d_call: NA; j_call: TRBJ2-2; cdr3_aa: CASSKQGTGELFF; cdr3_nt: TGTGCCAGCAGCAAACAGGGTACCGGGGAGCTGTTTTTT
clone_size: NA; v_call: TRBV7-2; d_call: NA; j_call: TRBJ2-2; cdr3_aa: CASSLEVARNTGELFF; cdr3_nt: TGTGCCAGCAGCTTAGAGGTAGCGAGGAACACCGGGGAGCTGTTTTTT
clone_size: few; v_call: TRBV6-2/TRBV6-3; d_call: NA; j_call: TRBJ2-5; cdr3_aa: CASRKSTETQYF; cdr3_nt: TGTGCCAGCAGAAAAAGTACGGAGACCCAGTACTTC
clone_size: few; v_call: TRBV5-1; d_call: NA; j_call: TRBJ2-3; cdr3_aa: CASSSYPSSGLTVTQYF; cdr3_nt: TGCGCCAGCAGCTCCTATCCCTCTTCGGGCCTCACCGTTACGCAGTATTTT
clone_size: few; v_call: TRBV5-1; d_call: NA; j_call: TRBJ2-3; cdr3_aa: CASSSPGGASTDTQYF; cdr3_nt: TGCGCCAGCAGCTCACCCGGCGGGGCAAGCACAGATACGCAGTATTTT
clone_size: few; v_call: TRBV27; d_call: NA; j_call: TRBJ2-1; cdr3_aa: CASTLMGGAYNEQFF; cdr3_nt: TGTGCCAGCACCCTTATGGGGGGGGCTTACAATGAGCAGTTCTTC
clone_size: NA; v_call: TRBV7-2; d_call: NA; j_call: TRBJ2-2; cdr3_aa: CASSLGSRLHTGELFF; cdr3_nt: TGTGCCAGCAGCTTAGGCTCCCGGTTACACACCGGGGAGCTGTTTTTT
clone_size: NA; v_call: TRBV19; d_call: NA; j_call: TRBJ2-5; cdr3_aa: CASNERGSQETQYF; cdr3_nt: TGTGCCAGTAACGAACGAGGGAGCCAAGAGACCCAGTACTTC
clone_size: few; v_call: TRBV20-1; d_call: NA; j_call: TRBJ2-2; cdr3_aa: CSARERVNRWPGELFF; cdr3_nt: TGCAGTGCTAGAGAGCGGGTCAACCGTTGGCCCGGGGAGCTGTTTTTT
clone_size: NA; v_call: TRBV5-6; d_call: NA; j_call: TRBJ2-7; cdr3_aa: CASSFSAPAEQYF; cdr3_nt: TGTGCCAGCAGCTTTTCCGCGCCAGCCGAGCAGTACTTC
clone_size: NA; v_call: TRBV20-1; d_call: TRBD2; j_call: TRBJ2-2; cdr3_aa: CSAPPSGRVGGELFF; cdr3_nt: TGCAGTGCGCCGCCTAGCGGGAGAGTTGGCGGGGAGCTGTTTTTT
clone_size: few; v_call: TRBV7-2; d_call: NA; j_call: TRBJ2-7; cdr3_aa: CASSSSPGHGRDEQYF; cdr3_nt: TGTGCCAGCAGCTCCTCTCCGGGACATGGCAGGGACGAGCAGTACTTC
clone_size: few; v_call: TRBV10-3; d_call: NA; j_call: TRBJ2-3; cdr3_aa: CAISVGLASTDTQYF; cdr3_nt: TGTGCCATCAGTGTGGGCCTAGCGTCCACAGATACGCAGTATTTT
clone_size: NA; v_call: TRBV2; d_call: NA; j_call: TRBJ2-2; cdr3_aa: CASSEREGVGELFF; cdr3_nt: TGTGCCAGCAGTGAGAGGGAGGGGGTCGGGGAGCTGTTTTTT
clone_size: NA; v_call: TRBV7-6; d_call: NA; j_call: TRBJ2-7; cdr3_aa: CASSPRRGQNEQYF; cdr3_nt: TGTGCCAGCAGCCCCCGGAGGGGGCAGAACGAGCAGTACTTC
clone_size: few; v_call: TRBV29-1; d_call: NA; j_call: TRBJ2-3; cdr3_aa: CSVDRDLTTDTQYF; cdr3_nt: TGCAGCGTTGATCGGGACCTTACCACAGATACGCAGTATTTT
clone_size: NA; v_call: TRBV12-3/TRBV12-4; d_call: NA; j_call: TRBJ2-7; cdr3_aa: CASSLGTIGYEQYF; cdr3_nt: TGTGCCAGCAGTTTAGGAACTATAGGCTACGAGCAGTACTTC
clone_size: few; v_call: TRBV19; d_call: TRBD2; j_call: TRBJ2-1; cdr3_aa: CASRQSGASYNEQFF; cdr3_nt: TGTGCCAGTCGCCAAAGCGGGGCCTCCTACAATGAGCAGTTCTTC
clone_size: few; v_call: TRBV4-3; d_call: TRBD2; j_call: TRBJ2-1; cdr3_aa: CASSQDTTAGGYNEQFF; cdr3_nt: TGCGCCAGCAGCCAAGATACGACAGCGGGGGGGTACAATGAGCAGTTCTTC
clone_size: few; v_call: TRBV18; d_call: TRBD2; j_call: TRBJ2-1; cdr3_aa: CASSPAGLVANNEQFF; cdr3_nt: TGTGCCAGCTCACCAGCGGGACTAGTAGCCAACAATGAGCAGTTCTTC
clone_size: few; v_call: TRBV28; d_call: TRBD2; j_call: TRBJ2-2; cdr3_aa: CASRIGLAGTGELFF; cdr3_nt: TGTGCCAGCAGAATTGGACTAGCGGGCACCGGGGAGCTGTTTTTT
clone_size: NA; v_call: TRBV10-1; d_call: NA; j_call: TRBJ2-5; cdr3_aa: CASSEGGGMQTQYF; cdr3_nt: TGCGCCAGCAGTGAGGGGGGTGGAATGCAGACCCAGTACTTC
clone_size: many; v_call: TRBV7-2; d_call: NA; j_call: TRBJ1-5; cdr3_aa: CASSLNRAVQPQHF; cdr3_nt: TGTGCCAGCAGCCTCAACAGGGCCGTCCAGCCCCAGCATTTT
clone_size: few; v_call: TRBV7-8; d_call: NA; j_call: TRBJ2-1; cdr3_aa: CASRRAVNEQFF; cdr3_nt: TGTGCCAGCAGGAGAGCGGTTAATGAGCAGTTCTTC
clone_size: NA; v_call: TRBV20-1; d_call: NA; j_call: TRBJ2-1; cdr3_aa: CSARAPYDEQFF; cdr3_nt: TGCAGTGCTCGGGCCCCCTACGATGAGCAGTTCTTC
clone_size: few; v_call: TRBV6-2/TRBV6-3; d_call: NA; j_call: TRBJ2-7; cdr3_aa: CASTSDGVVWEQYF; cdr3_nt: TGTGCCAGCACCTCGGACGGTGTAGTTTGGGAGCAGTACTTC
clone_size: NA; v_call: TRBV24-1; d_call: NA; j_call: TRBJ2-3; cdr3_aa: CATSDPVGSGDTQYF; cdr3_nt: TGTGCCACCAGTGATCCGGTGGGTTCAGGGGATACGCAGTATTTT
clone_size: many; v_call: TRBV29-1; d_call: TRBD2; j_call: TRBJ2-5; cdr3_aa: CSLTSGDQETQYF; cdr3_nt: TGCAGCCTAACAAGCGGGGACCAAGAGACCCAGTACTTC
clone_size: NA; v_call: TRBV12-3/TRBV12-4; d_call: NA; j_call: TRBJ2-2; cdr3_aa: CASSRGGELFF; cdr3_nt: TGTGCCAGCAGTCGTGGGGGGGAGCTGTTTTTT